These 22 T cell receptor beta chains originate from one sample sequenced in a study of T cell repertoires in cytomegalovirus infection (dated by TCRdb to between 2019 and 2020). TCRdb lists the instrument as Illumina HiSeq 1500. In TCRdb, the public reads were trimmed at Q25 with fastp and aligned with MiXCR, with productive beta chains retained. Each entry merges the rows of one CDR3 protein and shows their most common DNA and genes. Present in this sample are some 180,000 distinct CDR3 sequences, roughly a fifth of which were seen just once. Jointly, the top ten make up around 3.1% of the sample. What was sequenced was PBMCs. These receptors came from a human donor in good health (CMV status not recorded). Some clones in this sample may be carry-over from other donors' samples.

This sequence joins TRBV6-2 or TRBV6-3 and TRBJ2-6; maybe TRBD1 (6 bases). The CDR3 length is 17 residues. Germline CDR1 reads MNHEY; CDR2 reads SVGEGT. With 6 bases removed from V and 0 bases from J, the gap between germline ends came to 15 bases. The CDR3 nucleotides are TGTGCCAGCAGCCACGGGACACGGAGCTCTGGGGCCAACGTCCTGACTTTC. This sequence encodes CASSHGTRSSGANVLTF.

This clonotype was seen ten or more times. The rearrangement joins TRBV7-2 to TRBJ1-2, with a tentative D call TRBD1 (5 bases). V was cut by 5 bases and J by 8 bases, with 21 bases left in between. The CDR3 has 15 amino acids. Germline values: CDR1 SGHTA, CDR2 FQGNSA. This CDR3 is CASSPRFGGFLGYTF. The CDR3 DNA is TGTGCCAGCAGCCCAAGGTTTGGGGGTTTTCTAGGCTACACCTTC.

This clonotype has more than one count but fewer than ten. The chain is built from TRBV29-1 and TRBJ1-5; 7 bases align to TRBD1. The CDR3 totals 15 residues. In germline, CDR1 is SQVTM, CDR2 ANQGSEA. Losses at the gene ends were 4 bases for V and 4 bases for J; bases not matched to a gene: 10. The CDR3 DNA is TGCAGCGTTGCTCAAGACAGGGCCGAGAATCAGCCCCAGCATTTT. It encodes CSVAQDRAENQPQHF.

The CDR3 DNA is TGTGCCAGCAGTACTCTTGCGGGGAGCTCCTACAATGAGCAGTTCTTC. Translation: CASSTLAGSSYNEQFF. The chain uses TRBV12-3 or TRBV12-4 and TRBJ2-1; the D gene is possibly TRBD2 (6 bases). Trimming removed 5 bases from V and 0 bases from J, with 14 bases in between. The CDR3 is 16 residues long.

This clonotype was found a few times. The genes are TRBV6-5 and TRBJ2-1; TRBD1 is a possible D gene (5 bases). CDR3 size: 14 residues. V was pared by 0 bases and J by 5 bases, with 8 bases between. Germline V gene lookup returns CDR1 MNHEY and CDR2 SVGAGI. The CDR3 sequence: CASSYSSGNNEQFF. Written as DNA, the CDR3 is TGTGCCAGCAGTTACTCGTCAGGGAACAATGAGCAGTTCTTC.

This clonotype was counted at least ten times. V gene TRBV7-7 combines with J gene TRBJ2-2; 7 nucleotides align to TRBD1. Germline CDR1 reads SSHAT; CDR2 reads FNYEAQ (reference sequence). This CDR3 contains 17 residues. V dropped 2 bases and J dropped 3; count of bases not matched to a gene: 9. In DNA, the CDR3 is TGTGCCAGCAGCTTAAGGGCCGGGACAGTCGACACCGGGGAGCTGTTTTTT. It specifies CASSLRAGTVDTGELFF.

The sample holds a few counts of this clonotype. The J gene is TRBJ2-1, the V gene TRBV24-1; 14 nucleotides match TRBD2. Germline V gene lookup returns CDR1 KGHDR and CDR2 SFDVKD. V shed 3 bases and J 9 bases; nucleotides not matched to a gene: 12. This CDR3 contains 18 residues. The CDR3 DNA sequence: TGTGCCACCAGTGATGCAACCGGGACTAGCGGGAGAATGAGTGAGCAGTTCTTC. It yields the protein CATSDATGTSGRMSEQFF.

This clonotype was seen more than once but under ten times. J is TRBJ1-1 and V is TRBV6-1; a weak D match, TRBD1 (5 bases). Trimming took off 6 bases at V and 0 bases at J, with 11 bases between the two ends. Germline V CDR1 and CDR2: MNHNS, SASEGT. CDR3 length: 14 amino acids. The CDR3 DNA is TGTGCCAGCAGGGGGGTAGGCGTGAACACTGAAGCTTTCTTT. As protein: CASRGVGVNTEAFF.

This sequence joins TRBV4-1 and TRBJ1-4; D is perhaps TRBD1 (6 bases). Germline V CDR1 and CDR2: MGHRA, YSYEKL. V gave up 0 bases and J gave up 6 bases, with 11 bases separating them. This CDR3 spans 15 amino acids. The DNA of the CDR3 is TGCGCCAGCAGCCAAGATGTACAGGGAGATGAAAAACTGTTTTTT. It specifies CASSQDVQGDEKLFF.

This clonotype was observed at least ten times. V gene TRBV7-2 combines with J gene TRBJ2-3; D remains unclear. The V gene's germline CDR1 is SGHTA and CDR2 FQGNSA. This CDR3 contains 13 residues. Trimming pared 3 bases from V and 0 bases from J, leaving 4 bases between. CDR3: CASSFLSTDTQYF. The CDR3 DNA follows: TGTGCCAGCAGCTTCCTGAGCACAGATACGCAGTATTTT.

The CDR3: CASSYDSTYEQYF. The DNA of the CDR3 is TGTGCCAGCAGTTACGACAGTACCTACGAGCAGTACTTC. The V and J genes are TRBV6-2 or TRBV6-3 and TRBJ2-7; D may be TRBD1 (5 bases). Trimming stripped 2 bases from V and 2 bases from J, with 7 bases between. The CDR3 is 13 residues long. The germline V gene has CDR1 MNHEY and CDR2 SVGEGT.

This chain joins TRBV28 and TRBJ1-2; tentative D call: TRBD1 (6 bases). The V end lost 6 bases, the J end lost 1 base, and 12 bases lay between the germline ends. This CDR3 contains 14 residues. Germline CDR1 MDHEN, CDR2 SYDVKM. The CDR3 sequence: CASRTGNSNYGYTF. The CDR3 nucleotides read TGTGCCAGCAGAACAGGGAATAGTAACTATGGCTACACCTTC.

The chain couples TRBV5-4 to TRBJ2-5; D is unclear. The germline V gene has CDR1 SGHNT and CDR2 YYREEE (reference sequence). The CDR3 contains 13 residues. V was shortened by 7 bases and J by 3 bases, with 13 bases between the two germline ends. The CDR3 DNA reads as TGTGCCAGCTCTGCCATCCTTGAAGAGACCCAGTACTTC. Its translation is CASSAILEETQYF.

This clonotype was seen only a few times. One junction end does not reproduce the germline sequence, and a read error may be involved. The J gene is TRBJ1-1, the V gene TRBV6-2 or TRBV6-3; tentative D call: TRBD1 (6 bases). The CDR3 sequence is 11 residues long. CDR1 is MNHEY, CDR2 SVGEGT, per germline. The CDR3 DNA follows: TGTGCCAGCAGTTATCCCGGACAGACGCTCTTT. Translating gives CASSYPGQTLF.

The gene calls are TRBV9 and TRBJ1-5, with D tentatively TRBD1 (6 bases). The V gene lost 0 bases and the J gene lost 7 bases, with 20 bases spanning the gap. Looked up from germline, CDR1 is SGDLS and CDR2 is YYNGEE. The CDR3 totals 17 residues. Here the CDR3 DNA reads TGTGCCAGCAGCGTAGGCGGGGGCAGGCCCGGGAGCCAGCCCCAGCATTTT. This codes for CASSVGGGRPGSQPQHF.

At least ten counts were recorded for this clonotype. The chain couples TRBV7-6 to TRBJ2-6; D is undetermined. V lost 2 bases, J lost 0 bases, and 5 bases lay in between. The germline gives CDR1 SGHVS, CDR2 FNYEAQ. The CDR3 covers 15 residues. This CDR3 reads CASSLSPSGANVLTF. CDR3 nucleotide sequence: TGTGCCAGCAGCTTAAGTCCCTCTGGGGCCAACGTCCTGACTTTC.

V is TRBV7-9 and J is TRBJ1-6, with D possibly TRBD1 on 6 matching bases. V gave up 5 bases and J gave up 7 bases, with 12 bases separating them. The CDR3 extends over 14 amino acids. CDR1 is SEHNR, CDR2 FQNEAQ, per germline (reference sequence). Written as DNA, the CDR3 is TGTGCCAGCAGCCGGGACACGGGCAATTCACCCCTCCACTTT. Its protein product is CASSRDTGNSPLHF.

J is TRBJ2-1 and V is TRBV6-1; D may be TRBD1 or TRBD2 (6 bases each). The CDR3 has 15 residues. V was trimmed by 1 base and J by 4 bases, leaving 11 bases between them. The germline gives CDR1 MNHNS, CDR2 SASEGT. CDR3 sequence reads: CASSEGGAPYNEQFF. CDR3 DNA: TGTGCCAGCAGTGAAGGGGGGGCCCCTTACAATGAGCAGTTCTTC.

The CDR3 loop reads CASSIGRDTNQPQHF. The DNA of the CDR3 is TGTGCCAGTAGTATAGGACGGGACACCAATCAGCCCCAGCATTTT. The V and J genes are TRBV19 and TRBJ1-5; D is perhaps TRBD1 (6 bases). Germline-derived CDR1 and CDR2 are LNHDA and SQIVND (reference sequence). This CDR3 contains 15 residues. Trimming pared 1 base from V and 3 bases from J, leaving 10 bases between. The full variable domain, completed using reference TRBV19 and TRBJ1-5, is DGGITQSPKYLFRKEGQNVTLSCEQNLNHDAMYWYRQDPGQGLRLIYYSQIVNDFQKGDIAEGYSVSREKKESFPLTVTSAQKNPTAFYLCASSIGRDTNQPQHFGDGTRLSIL.

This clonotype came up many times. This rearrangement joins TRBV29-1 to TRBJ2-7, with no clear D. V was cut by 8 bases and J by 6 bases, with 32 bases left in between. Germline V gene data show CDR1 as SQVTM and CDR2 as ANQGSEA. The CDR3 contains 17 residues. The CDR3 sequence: CSSALFDARTGRREQYF. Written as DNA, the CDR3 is TGCAGCTCCGCCCTCTTCGATGCCCGGACGGGTCGCCGCGAGCAGTACTTC.

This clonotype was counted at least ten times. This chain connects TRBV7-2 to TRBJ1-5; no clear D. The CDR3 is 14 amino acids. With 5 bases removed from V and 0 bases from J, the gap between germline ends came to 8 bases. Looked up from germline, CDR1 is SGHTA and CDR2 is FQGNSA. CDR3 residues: CASSPDTSNQPQHF. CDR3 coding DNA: TGTGCCAGCAGCCCTGACACTAGCAATCAGCCCCAGCATTTT.

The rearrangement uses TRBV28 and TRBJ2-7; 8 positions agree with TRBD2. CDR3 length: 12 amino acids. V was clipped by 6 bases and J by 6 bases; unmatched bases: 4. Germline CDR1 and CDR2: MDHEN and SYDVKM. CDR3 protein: CASSGGGSEQYF. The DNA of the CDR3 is TGTGCCAGCAGCGGGGGGGGAAGCGAGCAGTACTTC.